This TCR beta chain was documented in a study of tumor-infiltrating lymphocytes in primary liver carcinoma. Reverse transcription of roughly 470 ng total RNA with a constant-region primer produced TCR beta cDNA. Three-round nested multiplex PCR performed with slightly modified ARM-PCR produced the TCR beta libraries. A C-beta reverse primer was combined with TRBV1-TRBV30 forward primers in the first two PCR rounds, and each round had 9 to 10 cycles. From the multiplex PCR reads, TCRdb called clonotypes with MiXCR, one entry per CDR3 protein. The table records approximately 330,000 distinct CDR3 sequences, around three fifths of them present only once. Study conclusions and caveats: Tumor region pairs overlapped more than did tumor-adjacent and tumor-blood pairs.

Unsorted whole blood yielded blood RNA, and germline DNA was extracted as well. About this clonotype: Its specificity is unknown. Being one base from a much bigger clone, this may be a read error.

Per the germline V gene, CDR1 is SGHVS and CDR2 is FQNEAQ. CDR3 size: 15 residues. V was trimmed by 5 bases and J by 4 bases, leaving 17 bases between them. The receptor comes from a man aged 35 to 55 with primary liver carcinoma and hepatitis B virus infection. The chain is built from TRBV7-8 and TRBJ2-5; a possible D gene is TRBD2 (6 bases). Sequenced: peripheral blood. The CDR3 reads CASSRGGPFLETQYF. DNA for the CDR3: TGTGCCAGCAGCCGTGGAGGGCCTTTCCTAGAGACCCAGTACTTC.